This T cell receptor (beta chain) was sequenced in a study of beta chain features in type 1 diabetes. Study-level results: Among all four CD4+ subsets, Type 1 diabetes patients had TCRB CDR3s that were moderately but significantly shorter.

The CDR3 consists of 13 residues. J was trimmed by 7 bases and V by 6 bases; bases with no gene match: 6. Germline CDR1 reads MNHEY; CDR2 reads SVGAGI. This clone was seen just once. Its specificity is unknown. Sequenced material consisted of expressed TCRB transcripts (all of the isolated RNA was reverse transcribed). Clones were sequenced by immunoSEQ multiplex PCR, and TCRdb holds only the in-frame ones, with some missing. In the table there are hundreds of thousands of clones, 30% of which are singletons. Material for sequencing was naive CD4+ T cells from blood. The source is a man younger than 35 in good health. J is TRBJ1-1 and V is TRBV6-5; TRBD1 matches at 9 bases. The CDR3 is CASRPQGAGEAFF. The CDR3 DNA reads as TGTGCCAGCAGACCACAGGGGGCCGGTGAAGCTTTCTTT.